This T cell receptor beta chain appears in the sequencing data of a study of T cell responses to AZD1222 COVID-19 vaccine. Overall study findings and caveats: Baseline serology detected seropositivity in only five to seven AZD1222 recipients. It should be noted that donors were predominantly white British and more often female, and clonal diversity was possibly underestimated. Unmutated variant regions are reportedly targeted by nearly half of spike-specific TCRs.

Profiled with immunoSEQ multiplex PCR; TCRdb holds only in-frame clones, not every one. The data hold 110,000 or so clones, with approximately 90% observed a single time. As regards this clone: Its antigen is undetermined.

The clonotype originates from an adult who received the AZD1222 COVID-19 vaccine. Sequencing used peripheral blood, obtained 28 days after the second AZD1222 dose.

The CDR3: CASSVGWDTQYF. Written as DNA, the CDR3 is TGTGCCAGCAGCGTAGGATGGGATACGCAGTATTTT. This rearrangement joins TRBV9 to TRBJ2-3, with unresolved D. Germline-derived CDR1 and CDR2 are SGDLS and YYNGEE. Trimming shortened V by 0 bases and J by 6 bases, and 5 bases separated the two germline ends. CDR3 length: 12 amino acids.